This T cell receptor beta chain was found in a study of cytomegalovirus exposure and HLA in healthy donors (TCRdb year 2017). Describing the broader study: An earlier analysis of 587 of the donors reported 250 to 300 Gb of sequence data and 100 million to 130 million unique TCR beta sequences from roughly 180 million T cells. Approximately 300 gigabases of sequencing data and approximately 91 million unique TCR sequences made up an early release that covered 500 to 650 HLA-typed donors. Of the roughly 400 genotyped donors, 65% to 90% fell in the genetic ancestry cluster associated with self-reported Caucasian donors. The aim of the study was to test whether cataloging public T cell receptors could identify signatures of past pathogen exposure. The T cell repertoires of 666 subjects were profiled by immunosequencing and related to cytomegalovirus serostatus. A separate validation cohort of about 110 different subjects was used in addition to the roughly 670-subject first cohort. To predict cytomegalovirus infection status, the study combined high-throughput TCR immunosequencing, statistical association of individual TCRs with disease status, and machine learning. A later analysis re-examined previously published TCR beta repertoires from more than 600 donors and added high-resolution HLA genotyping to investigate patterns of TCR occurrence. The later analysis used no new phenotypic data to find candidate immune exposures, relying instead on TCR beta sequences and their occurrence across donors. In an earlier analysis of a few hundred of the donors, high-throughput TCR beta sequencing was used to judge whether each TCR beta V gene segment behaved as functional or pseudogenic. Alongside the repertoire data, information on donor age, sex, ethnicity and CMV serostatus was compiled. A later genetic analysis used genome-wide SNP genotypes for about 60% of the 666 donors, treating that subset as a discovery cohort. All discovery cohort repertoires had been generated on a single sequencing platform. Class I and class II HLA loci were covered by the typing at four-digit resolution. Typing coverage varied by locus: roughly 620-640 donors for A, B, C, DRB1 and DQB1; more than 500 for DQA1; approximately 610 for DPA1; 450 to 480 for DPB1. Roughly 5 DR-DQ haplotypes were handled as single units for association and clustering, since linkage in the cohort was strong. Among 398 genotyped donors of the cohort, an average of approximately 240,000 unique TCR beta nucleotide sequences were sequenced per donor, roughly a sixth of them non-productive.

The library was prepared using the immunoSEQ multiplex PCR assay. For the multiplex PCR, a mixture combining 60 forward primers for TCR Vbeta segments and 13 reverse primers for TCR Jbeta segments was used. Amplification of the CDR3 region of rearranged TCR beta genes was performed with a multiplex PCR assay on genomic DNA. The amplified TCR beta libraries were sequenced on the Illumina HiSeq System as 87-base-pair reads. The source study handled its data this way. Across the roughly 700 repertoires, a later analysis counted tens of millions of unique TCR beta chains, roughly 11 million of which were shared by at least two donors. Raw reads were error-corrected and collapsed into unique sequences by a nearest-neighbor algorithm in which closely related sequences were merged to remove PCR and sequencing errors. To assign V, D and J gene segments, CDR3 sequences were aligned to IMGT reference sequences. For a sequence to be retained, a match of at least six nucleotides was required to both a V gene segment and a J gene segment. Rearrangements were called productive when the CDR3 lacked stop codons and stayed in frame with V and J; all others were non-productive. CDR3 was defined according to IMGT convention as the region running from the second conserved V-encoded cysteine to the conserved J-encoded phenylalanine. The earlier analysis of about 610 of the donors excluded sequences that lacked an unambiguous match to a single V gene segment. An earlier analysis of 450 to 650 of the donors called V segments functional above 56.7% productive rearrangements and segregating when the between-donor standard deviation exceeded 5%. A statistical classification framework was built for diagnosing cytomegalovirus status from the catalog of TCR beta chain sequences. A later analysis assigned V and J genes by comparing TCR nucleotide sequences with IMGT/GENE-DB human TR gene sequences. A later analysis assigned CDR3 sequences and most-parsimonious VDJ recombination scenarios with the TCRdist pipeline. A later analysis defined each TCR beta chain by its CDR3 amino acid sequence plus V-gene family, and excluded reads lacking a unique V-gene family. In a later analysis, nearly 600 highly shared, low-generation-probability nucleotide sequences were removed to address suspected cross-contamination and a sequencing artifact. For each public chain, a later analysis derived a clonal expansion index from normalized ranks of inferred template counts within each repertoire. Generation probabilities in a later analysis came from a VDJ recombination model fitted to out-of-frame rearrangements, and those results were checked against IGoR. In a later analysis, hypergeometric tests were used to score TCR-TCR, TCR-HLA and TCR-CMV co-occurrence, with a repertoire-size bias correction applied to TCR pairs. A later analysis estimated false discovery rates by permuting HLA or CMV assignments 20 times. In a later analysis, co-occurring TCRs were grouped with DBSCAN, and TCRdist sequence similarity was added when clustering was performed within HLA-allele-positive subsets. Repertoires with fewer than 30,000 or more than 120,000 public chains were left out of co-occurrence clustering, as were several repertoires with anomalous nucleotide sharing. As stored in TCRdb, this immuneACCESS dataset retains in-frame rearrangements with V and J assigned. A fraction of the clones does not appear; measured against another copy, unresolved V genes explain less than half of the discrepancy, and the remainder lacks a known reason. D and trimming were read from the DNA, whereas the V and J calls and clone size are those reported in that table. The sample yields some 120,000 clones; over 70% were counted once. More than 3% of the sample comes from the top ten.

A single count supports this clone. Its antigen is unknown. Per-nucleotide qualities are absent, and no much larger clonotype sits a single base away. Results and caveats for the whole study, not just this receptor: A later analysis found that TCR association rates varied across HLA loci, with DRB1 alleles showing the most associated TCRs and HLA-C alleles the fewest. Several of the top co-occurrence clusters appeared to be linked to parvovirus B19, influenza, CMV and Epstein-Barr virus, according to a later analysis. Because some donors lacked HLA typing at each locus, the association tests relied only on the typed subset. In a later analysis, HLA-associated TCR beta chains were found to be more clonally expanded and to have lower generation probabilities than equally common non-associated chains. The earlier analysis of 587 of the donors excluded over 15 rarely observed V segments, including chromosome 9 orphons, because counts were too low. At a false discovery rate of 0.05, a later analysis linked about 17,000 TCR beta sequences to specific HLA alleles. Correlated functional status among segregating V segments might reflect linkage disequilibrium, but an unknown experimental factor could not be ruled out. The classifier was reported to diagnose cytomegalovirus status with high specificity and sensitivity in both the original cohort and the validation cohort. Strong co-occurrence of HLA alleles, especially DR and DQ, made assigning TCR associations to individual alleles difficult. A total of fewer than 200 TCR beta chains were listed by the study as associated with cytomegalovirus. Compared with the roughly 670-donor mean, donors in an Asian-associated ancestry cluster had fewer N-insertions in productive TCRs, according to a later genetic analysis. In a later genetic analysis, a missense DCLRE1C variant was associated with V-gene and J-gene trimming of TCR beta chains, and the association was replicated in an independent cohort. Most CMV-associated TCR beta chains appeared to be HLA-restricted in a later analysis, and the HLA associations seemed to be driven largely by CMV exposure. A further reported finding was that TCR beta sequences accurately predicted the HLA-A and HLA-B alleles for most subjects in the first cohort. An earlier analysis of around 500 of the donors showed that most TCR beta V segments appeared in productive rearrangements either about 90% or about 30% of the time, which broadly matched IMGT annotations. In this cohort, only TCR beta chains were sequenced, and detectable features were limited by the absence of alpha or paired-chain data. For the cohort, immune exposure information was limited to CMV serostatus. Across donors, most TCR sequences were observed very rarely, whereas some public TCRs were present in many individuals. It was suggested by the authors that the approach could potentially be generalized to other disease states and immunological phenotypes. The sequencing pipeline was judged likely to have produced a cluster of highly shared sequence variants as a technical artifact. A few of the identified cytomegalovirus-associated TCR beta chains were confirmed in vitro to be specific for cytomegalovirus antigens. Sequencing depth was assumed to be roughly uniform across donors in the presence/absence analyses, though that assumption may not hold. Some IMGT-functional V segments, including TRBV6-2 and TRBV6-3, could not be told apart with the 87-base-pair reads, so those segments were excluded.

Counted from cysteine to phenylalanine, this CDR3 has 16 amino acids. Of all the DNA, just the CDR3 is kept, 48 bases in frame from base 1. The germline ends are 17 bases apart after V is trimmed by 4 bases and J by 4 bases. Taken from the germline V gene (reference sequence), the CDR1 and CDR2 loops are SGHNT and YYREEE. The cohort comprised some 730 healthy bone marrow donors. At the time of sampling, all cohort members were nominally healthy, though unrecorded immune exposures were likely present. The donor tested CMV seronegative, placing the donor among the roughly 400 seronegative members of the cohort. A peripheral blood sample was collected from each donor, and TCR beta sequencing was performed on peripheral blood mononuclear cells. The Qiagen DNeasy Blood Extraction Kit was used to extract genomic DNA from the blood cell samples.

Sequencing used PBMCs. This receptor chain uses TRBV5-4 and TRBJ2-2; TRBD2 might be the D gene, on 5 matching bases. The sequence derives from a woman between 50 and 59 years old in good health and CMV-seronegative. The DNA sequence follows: TGTGCCAGCAGCCTGGATGTGGCGGGCGGCACCGGGGAGCTGTTTTTT. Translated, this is CASSLDVAGGTGELFF.